This T cell receptor (beta chain) comes out of a study of T cell changes during pregnancy in multiple sclerosis. Only in-frame clones appear in the TCRdb table, and some are missing; sequencing was by immunoSEQ multiplex PCR. Among about 46,000 clones listed, about 91% were seen once. V was pared by 4 bases and J by 6 bases, with 4 bases of the junction left unmatched. Germline V gene sequence: CDR1 SGHVS, CDR2 FQNEAQ. The CDR3 is made up of 13 amino acids. This rearrangement joins TRBV7-8 to TRBJ1-1; 8 bases are shared with TRBD1. This clonotype was sampled from a female donor with multiple sclerosis, enrolled in a pregnancy study. The sample was CD8+ T cells from peripheral blood mononuclear cells, taken after pregnancy. In DNA form, the CDR3 reads TGTGCCAGCAGCTGGACAGGGTCAGCTGAAGCTTTCTTT. Residues: CASSWTGSAEAFF.